The sequence of this T cell receptor (beta chain) was determined in a study of shared T cell receptors in the human thymus. Germline V gene lookup returns CDR1 SEHNR and CDR2 FQNEAQ (reference sequence). The CDR3 runs 14 residues. Losses at the gene ends were 5 bases for V and 3 bases for J; bases not matched to a gene: 6. This clone was counted once. Sequencing used immunoSEQ multiplex PCR; TCRdb keeps in-frame clones, though not all of them. The table shows under 700,000 clones, with around 78% occurring only once. These records were also assigned to another study, of human thymus T cells. As reported in that work: Surgeons resected thymus tissue during corrective heart surgery.

This sequence originates from a boy under two years old with a congenital heart defect. This rearrangement joins TRBV7-9 to TRBJ1-2; 7 positions agree with TRBD1. Sequencing was performed on thymocytes. CDR3 DNA: TGTGCCAGCAGCGCCCGACAGGGATACTATGGCTACACCTTC. Its protein product is CASSARQGYYGYTF.